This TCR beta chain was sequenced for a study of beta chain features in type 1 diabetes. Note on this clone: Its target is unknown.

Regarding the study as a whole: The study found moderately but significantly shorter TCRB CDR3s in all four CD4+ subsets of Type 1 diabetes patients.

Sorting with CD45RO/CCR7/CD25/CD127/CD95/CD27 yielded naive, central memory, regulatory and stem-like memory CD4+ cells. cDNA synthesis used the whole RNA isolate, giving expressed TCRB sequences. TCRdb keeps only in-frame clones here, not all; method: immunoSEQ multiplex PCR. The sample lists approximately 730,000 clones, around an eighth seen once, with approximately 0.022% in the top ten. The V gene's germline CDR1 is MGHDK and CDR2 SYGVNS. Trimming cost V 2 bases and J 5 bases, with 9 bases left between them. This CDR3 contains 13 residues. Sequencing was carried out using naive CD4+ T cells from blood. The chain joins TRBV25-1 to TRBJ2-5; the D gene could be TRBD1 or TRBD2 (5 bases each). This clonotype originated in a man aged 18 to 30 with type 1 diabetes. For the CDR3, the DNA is TGTGCCAGCAGTGAACTGGGACGGGAGACCCAGTACTTC. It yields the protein CASSELGRETQYF.